The following is a T cell receptor (beta chain) sequence with its context. The TCR beta CDR3 regions underwent amplification using RNA transcripts as the source. Initially, a first-round RT-PCR of the TCR CDR3 employed the HTBI primer set. MiXCR, run by TCRdb on the multiplex PCR reads, gives a single entry per CDR3 protein. This sample yields about 640,000 distinct CDR3 sequences, of which roughly 20% are seen a single time; approximately 30% belongs to the top ten. V lost 2 bases, J lost 6 bases, and 6 bases stayed unmatched. CDR3 length: 16 amino acids. Germline V gene sequence: CDR1 SGHAT, CDR2 FQNNGV. This entry belongs to a study of T cells in Graves' hyperthyroidism and ophthalmopathy. The study left out patients who had uncontrolled infection, other autoimmune disease, pregnancy or lactation.

The TCR comes from a man aged 25 to 40 with Graves' ophthalmopathy. The gene calls are TRBV11-2 and TRBJ2-1; 11 nucleotides align to TRBD2. The sequenced material came from blood. The CDR3 loop is CASSLLAGGLINEQFF. CDR3 nucleotide sequence: TGTGCCAGCAGCTTACTAGCGGGAGGATTGATCAATGAGCAGTTCTTC.